Below, 9 T cell receptor beta chains from the same sample are listed, as sequenced in a study of T cell responses to AZD1222 COVID-19 vaccine. Some clones are missing from TCRdb's copy, which holds only in-frame ones; the method was immunoSEQ multiplex PCR. The sample holds under 80,000 clones, about four fifths seen once. The starting material was peripheral blood, obtained 28 days after the second AZD1222 dose. These receptors were taken from an adult who received the AZD1222 COVID-19 vaccine.

V is TRBV5-4 and J is TRBJ2-7; 11 bases are shared with TRBD1. V lost 2 bases to trimming and J lost 2 bases; unmatched junction nucleotides: 6. Germline V gene sequence: CDR1 SGHNT, CDR2 YYREEE (reference sequence). This CDR3 is built from 16 residues. The CDR3 region is CASSFPPGQGAYEQYF. In DNA form, the CDR3 reads TGTGCCAGCAGCTTCCCACCGGGACAGGGGGCCTACGAGCAGTACTTC.

This clone has a handful of counts. This chain connects TRBV9 to TRBJ1-1; D may be TRBD1 (5 bases). The V end was cut by 2 bases, the J end by 0 bases, with 14 bases between. Germline CDR1 reads SGDLS; CDR2 reads YYNGEE. This CDR3 comprises 16 residues. The DNA for the CDR3 is TGTGCCAGCAGCGTCTTTCCCGGGACGGTGAACACTGAAGCTTTCTTT. Its translation is CASSVFPGTVNTEAFF. The full variable domain, with the rest looked up from reference TRBV9 and TRBJ1-1, is DSGVTQTPKHLITATGQRVTLRCSPRSGDLSVYWYQQSLDQGLQFLIQYYNGEERAKGNILERFSAQQFPDLHSELNLSSLELGDSALYFCASSVFPGTVNTEAFFGQGTRLTVV.

This clone was seen once. This chain uses TRBV18 with TRBJ2-7, with D unclear. The length of the CDR3 is 13 residues. CDR1 is KGHSH and CDR2 is LQKENI in the germline V gene. With 4 bases removed from V and 7 bases from J, the gap between germline ends came to 14 bases. The CDR3 sequence is CASSQGLLGEQYF. The CDR3 coding sequence is TGTGCCAGCTCACAGGGTCTCTTGGGTGAGCAGTACTTC.

The chain combines TRBV28 with TRBJ1-1; 8 bases agree with TRBD1. CDR3 length equals 14 residues. Looked up from germline, CDR1 is MDHEN and CDR2 is SYDVKM. Unmatched junction bases numbered 7, after V lost 5 bases and J lost 5 bases. The CDR3, as DNA: TGTGCCAGCAGTCCCCAGGGGGCGAGAACTGAAGCTTTCTTT. Its protein product is CASSPQGARTEAFF.

This sequence joins TRBV7-9 and TRBJ1-1; no clear D gene. Trimming cost V 5 bases and J 1 base, with 11 bases left between them. The length of the CDR3 is 14 residues. CDR1 and CDR2 from the germline V gene are SEHNR and FQNEAQ (reference sequence). DNA for the CDR3: TGTGCCAGCAGCCCGGCCATAACGAACACTGAAGCTTTCTTT. This codes for CASSPAITNTEAFF.

V gene TRBV18 combines with J gene TRBJ2-7, with D uncertain. The V and J ends lost 2 bases and 3 bases respectively, with 8 bases between them. Germline V lookup: CDR1 KGHSH, CDR2 LQKENI. The CDR3 has 13 amino acids. CDR3 protein: CASSPREGYEQYF. In DNA, the CDR3 is TGTGCCAGCTCACCAAGGGAAGGCTACGAGCAGTACTTC.

The chain employs TRBV15 and TRBJ2-1, with D unclear. CDR3 length: 15 amino acids. Germline assignment: CDR1 LNHNV and CDR2 YYDKDF (reference sequence). Trimming left V 4 bases short and J 0 bases short, with 10 bases between. The CDR3 here is CATSILTSSYNEQFF. The CDR3 bases are TGTGCCACCAGCATACTGACAAGCTCCTACAATGAGCAGTTCTTC. Using reference TRBV15 and TRBJ2-1 for the parts outside the CDR3, the full variable domain is DAMVIQNPRYQVTQFGKPVTLSCSQTLNHNVMYWYQQKSSQAPKLLFHYYDKDFNNEADTPDNFQSRRPNTSFCFLDIRSPGLGDTAMYLCATSILTSSYNEQFFGPGTRLTVL.

The chain employs TRBV2 and TRBJ1-5; D might be TRBD1 (5 bases). The germline V and J ends were trimmed by 5 bases and 0 bases, with 11 bases remaining between them. The germline CDR1 and CDR2 sequences are SNHLY and FYNNEI. The CDR3 has 15 residues. The CDR3 is CASSYDSYSNQPQHF. DNA for the CDR3: TGTGCCAGCAGTTACGACAGCTATAGCAATCAGCCCCAGCATTTT.

J is TRBJ2-2 and V is TRBV5-4; 8 bases agree with TRBD1. CDR1 is SGHNT and CDR2 is YYREEE in the germline V gene (reference sequence). CDR3 length: 16 amino acids. V lost 2 bases, J lost 1 base, and 4 bases stayed unmatched. DNA of the CDR3: TGTGCCAGCAGCTTATTTGGGACAGGGAACACCGGGGAGCTGTTTTTT. Residues: CASSLFGTGNTGELFF. The full variable domain, its missing parts supplied by reference TRBV5-4 and TRBJ2-2, is ETGVTQSPTHLIKTRGQQVTLRCSSQSGHNTVSWYQQALGQGPQFIFQYYREEENGRGNFPPRFSGLQFPNYSSELNVNALELDDSALYLCASSLFGTGNTGELFFGEGSRLTVL.